This T cell receptor (beta chain) was identified during a study of T cell responses to AZD1222 COVID-19 vaccine. Sequencing was performed with immunoSEQ multiplex PCR; in TCRdb, only in-frame clones are kept and a portion is missing. The sample includes about 76,000 clones, 90% seen only once; the top ten take roughly 4.2%. The V gene's germline CDR1 is ENHRY and CDR2 SYGVKD. The junction had 4 bases not matched to a gene; V was cut back by 4 bases and J by 2 bases. CDR3 size: 16 residues. The chain is built from TRBV10-3 and TRBJ2-3; TRBD2 matches at 12 bases. The origin of this receptor is an adult in good health. This material consisted of peripheral blood, taken on day 0 of AZD1222 vaccination. CDR3 sequence (DNA): TGTGCCATCAGTGGAGGACTAGCGGGGCCCACAGATACGCAGTATTTT. Translating it yields CAISGGLAGPTDTQYF.